These 24 T cell receptor beta chains originate from one sample sequenced in a study of blood T cell repertoires in COVID-19. TCRdb's table, derived via immunoSEQ multiplex PCR, lists solely in-frame clones and lacks some. The repertoire holds around 400,000 clones, with more than 80% as singletons. The specimen sequenced was peripheral blood. The receptors shown here come from a man aged 40-49 years with acute or convalescent COVID-19.

In regard to this clone: The identical CDR3 is also encoded by other nucleotide sequences in the sample. The chain has TRBV9 and TRBJ2-7; 7 nucleotides match TRBD1. From germline, CDR1 is SGDLS and CDR2 YYNGEE. CDR3 size: 12 residues. Germline trimming cut 3 bases from V and 6 bases from J; bases unmatched to any gene: 3. The CDR3 DNA follows: TGTGCCAGCAGCGCAGGGGGTGGCGAGCAGTACTTC. This gives the protein CASSAGGGEQYF.

The CDR3 loop reads CASSLRTGEYQSPLHF. Written as DNA, the CDR3 is TGTGCCAGCAGCCTCAGGACAGGGGAATATCAATCACCCCTCCACTTT. This chain joins TRBV5-5 and TRBJ1-6; 9 bases fit TRBD1. This CDR3 contains 16 residues. CDR1 and CDR2 (germline): SGHKS, YYEKEE (reference sequence). J lost 10 bases, V lost 4 bases, and 12 bases had no gene match. Complete variable domain (other parts from reference TRBV5-5 and TRBJ1-6): DAGVTQSPTHLIKTRGQQVTLRCSPISGHKSVSWYQQVLGQGPQFIFQYYEKEERGRGNFPDRFSARQFPNYSSELNVNALLLGDSALYLCASSLRTGEYQSPLHFGNGTRLTVT.

V and J are TRBV19 and TRBJ1-5, with TRBD1 matching 9 bases. CDR3 length: 16 amino acids. From germline, CDR1 is LNHDA and CDR2 SQIVND (reference sequence). V gave up 8 bases and J gave up 2 bases; unmatched junction bases: 10. This CDR3 is CASGVGTGGGNQPQHF. CDR3 bases: TGTGCCAGTGGGGTGGGCACAGGGGGCGGCAATCAGCCCCAGCATTTT.

The sample holds a few counts of this clone. This rearrangement joins TRBV10-3 to TRBJ1-4; 7 bases agree with TRBD1. This CDR3 has 13 residues. J lost 7 bases, V lost 11 bases, and 10 bases had no gene match. Germline values: CDR1 ENHRY, CDR2 SYGVKD. CDR3 coding DNA: TGTGCCGCAACAGGGGTTATGGCTGAAAAACTGTTTTTT. It translates to CAATGVMAEKLFF.

In its sample, this clone was seen once. J is TRBJ1-2 and V is TRBV19, with 8 bases aligning to TRBD1. Germline trimming cut 3 bases from V and 7 bases from J; bases unmatched to any gene: 7. This CDR3 comprises 14 residues. CDR1 is LNHDA, CDR2 SQIVND, per germline (reference sequence). CDR3 nucleotides: TGTGCCAGTAGTATCGGCAGGGGGCATGGTGGCTACACCTTC. Encoded protein: CASSIGRGHGGYTF.

The V and J genes are TRBV6-5 and TRBJ2-7, with D possibly matching TRBD1 (6 bases). The CDR3 runs 14 residues. Trimming shortened V by 6 bases and J by 1 base, and 13 bases separated the two germline ends. CDR1 MNHEY and CDR2 SVGAGI come from the germline V gene. The CDR3 protein is CASRSQGQSYEQYF. CDR3 DNA sequence: TGTGCCAGCAGGTCCCAAGGACAGTCCTACGAGCAGTACTTC.

The chain links TRBV6-5 to TRBJ1-4; no firm D call. The CDR3 runs 14 residues. V shed 6 bases and J shed 0 bases, with 8 bases lying between them. Germline loops: CDR1 MNHEY, CDR2 SVGAGI. The CDR3 coding sequence is TGTGCCAGCAGGGGAGATGCAACTAATGAAAAACTGTTTTTT. It codes for CASRGDATNEKLFF.

The V call is TRBV7-2, the J call TRBJ2-3; D is perhaps TRBD1 (5 bases). CDR3 size: 15 residues. With 3 bases removed from V and 1 base from J, the gap between germline ends came to 11 bases. Germline V lookup: CDR1 SGHTA, CDR2 FQGNSA. CDR3 coding DNA: TGTGCCAGCAGCTTGGTTCCCAGGGGCACAGATACGCAGTATTTT. This gives the protein CASSLVPRGTDTQYF.

The CDR3 region is CASSLAWVRDSRYSGANVLTF. The CDR3 region has the DNA TGCGCCAGCAGCTTGGCCTGGGTTCGGGATTCCCGTTACTCTGGGGCCAACGTCCTGACTTTC. V and J are TRBV5-1 and TRBJ2-6; TRBD2 might be the D (5 bases). The ends were cut back, 0 bases at V and 0 bases at J, with 22 bases in the middle. The CDR3 covers 21 residues. The germline V gene has CDR1 SGHRS and CDR2 YFSETQ.

The rearrangement links TRBV25-1 to TRBJ2-5; 14 bases are a match to TRBD2. The CDR3 has 15 residues. V dropped 8 bases and J dropped 4; count of bases not matched to a gene: 6. Germline values: CDR1 MGHDK, CDR2 SYGVNS. The CDR3 reads CASGGLAGAGETQYF. For the CDR3, the DNA is TGTGCCAGCGGGGGACTAGCGGGGGCGGGAGAGACCCAGTACTTC.

The CDR3 region has the DNA TGTGCCAGCACATCCCCATGGGGGGTTCCCTACGAGCAGTACTTC. This sequence encodes CASTSPWGVPYEQYF. The rearrangement joins TRBV2 to TRBJ2-7, with a tentative D call TRBD2 (6 bases). Germline CDR1 and CDR2: SNHLY and FYNNEI. The V end lost 7 bases, the J end lost 2 bases, and 18 bases lay between the germline ends. CDR3 length equals 15 residues.

The V call is TRBV29-1, the J call TRBJ1-2, with D possibly TRBD1 on 6 matching bases. The CDR3 covers 13 residues. V was clipped by 5 bases and J by 2 bases, with 12 bases between them. Germline lookup yields CDR1 SQVTM and CDR2 ANQGSEA. The CDR3 sequence is CSVMRGANYGYTF. CDR3 coding DNA: TGCAGCGTTATGCGGGGGGCGAACTATGGCTACACCTTC.

This sequence joins TRBV11-1 and TRBJ2-5; TRBD2 matches 14 bases. The V gene end was trimmed by 0 bases and the J gene end by 10 bases; junction bases not matched to a gene: 13. This CDR3 spans 18 amino acids. Germline lookup yields CDR1 SGHAT and CDR2 FQDESV (reference sequence). DNA for the CDR3: TGTGCCAGCAGCTTAGCCCGGACTAGCGGGGGGCCCCGGGGGGACCAGTACTTC. Protein sequence: CASSLARTSGGPRGDQYF.

This chain connects TRBV27 to TRBJ2-7, with D tentatively TRBD1 (6 bases). Trimming left V 0 bases short and J 2 bases short, with 11 bases between. Germline CDR1 and CDR2: MNHEY and SMNVEV (reference sequence). The CDR3 loop spans 15 amino acids. This chain's CDR3 is CASSLSTGTTYEQYF. CDR3 nucleotides: TGTGCCAGCAGTTTATCAACAGGGACCACCTACGAGCAGTACTTC.

The chain employs TRBV7-2 and TRBJ1-2; D ambiguous. The CDR3 length is 15 residues. Trimming took 1 base from V and 8 from J, leaving 17 bases between them. Germline V lookup: CDR1 SGHTA, CDR2 FQGNSA. CDR3: CASSLDPVLNLGYTF. The DNA of the CDR3 is TGTGCCAGCAGCTTAGACCCGGTTTTGAATTTGGGCTACACCTTC.

The gene calls are TRBV5-1 and TRBJ1-1; D call uncertain. V shed 1 base and J shed 0 bases, with 10 bases lying between them. The CDR3 length is 15 residues. Germline V gives CDR1 SGHRS, CDR2 YFSETQ. CDR3 loop: CASSLSGPMNTEAFF. The CDR3 DNA is TGCGCCAGCAGCTTGTCTGGGCCCATGAACACTGAAGCTTTCTTT.

This rearrangement joins TRBV11-2 to TRBJ2-1; D perhaps matches TRBD2 (5 bases). Germline values: CDR1 SGHAT, CDR2 FQNNGV. V gave up 3 bases and J gave up 8 bases, with 11 bases separating them. There are 13 residues in the CDR3. CDR3 in amino acids: CASSFGGKYEQFF. In DNA form, the CDR3 reads TGTGCCAGCAGCTTTGGAGGTAAGTATGAGCAGTTCTTC.

This chain links TRBV5-4 with TRBJ1-6; D not resolved. V was pared by 0 bases and J by 14 bases, with 12 bases between. This CDR3 region has 13 residues. CDR1 is SGHNT and CDR2 is YYREEE in the germline V gene (reference sequence). The CDR3 spells CASSLETGSSLHF. CDR3 DNA: TGTGCCAGCAGCTTGGAAACGGGTTCGTCCCTCCACTTT. The full variable domain, in which reference TRBV5-4 and TRBJ1-6 provide the parts outside the CDR3, is ETGVTQSPTHLIKTRGQQVTLRCSSQSGHNTVSWYQQALGQGPQFIFQYYREEENGRGNFPPRFSGLQFPNYSSELNVNALELDDSALYLCASSLETGSSLHFGNGTRLTVT.

This clone came up once. The rearrangement links TRBV19 to TRBJ1-3; no clear D gene. The V end was cut by 11 bases, the J end by 0 bases, with 17 bases between. The CDR3 consists of 15 residues. Germline values: CDR1 LNHDA, CDR2 SQIVND (reference sequence). The CDR3 loop is CAVRRDGYSGNTIYF. CDR3 bases: TGTGCCGTCCGAAGAGACGGGTACTCTGGAAACACCATATATTTT.

The chain recombines TRBV9 with TRBJ2-5; 10 nucleotides align to TRBD1. The CDR3 spans 17 residues. Trimming took 2 bases from V and 2 from J; bases not matched to a gene: 9. CDR1 is SGDLS and CDR2 is YYNGEE in the germline V gene. CDR3 in DNA: TGTGCCAGCAGCGTCACCGCGAGGGACAGGGGACAAGAGACCCAGTACTTC. Translating gives CASSVTARDRGQETQYF.

The rearrangement uses TRBV5-4 and TRBJ1-3; 10 positions match TRBD1. The CDR3 contains 15 residues. Germline-derived CDR1 and CDR2 are SGHNT and YYREEE (reference sequence). The J segment lost 2 bases and the V segment lost 4 bases, leaving 3 bases of the junction unmatched. The chain's CDR3 is CASSPGTGAGNTIYF. The CDR3 DNA sequence: TGTGCCAGCAGCCCTGGGACAGGGGCTGGAAACACCATATATTTT.

The V call is TRBV19, the J call TRBJ1-1; no definite D call. The CDR3 loop spans 15 amino acids. V gave up 7 bases and J gave up 1 base, with 16 bases separating them. Germline V gene data show CDR1 as LNHDA and CDR2 as SQIVND (reference sequence). CDR3 DNA sequence: TGTGCCAGTAAGATCGGGAGGCAACCGAACACTGAAGCTTTCTTT. This codes for CASKIGRQPNTEAFF.

The gene calls are TRBV7-2 and TRBJ1-5; D might be TRBD1 (6 bases). The CDR3 runs to 17 residues. Trimming removed 1 base from V and 2 bases from J, with 15 bases in between. Germline V gene data show CDR1 as SGHTA and CDR2 as FQGNSA. The CDR3 nucleotides read TGTGCCAGCAGCTTAGATGGGGTGGACAGAGGCAATCAGCCCCAGCATTTT. It yields the protein CASSLDGVDRGNQPQHF.

V is TRBV2 and J is TRBJ1-3, with 9 bases that match TRBD1. This CDR3 is built from 18 residues. After removal of 2 bases from V and 0 bases from J, the junction contained 8 bases not matched to a gene. The V gene's germline CDR1 is SNHLY and CDR2 FYNNEI. CDR3 amino acids: CASSEPRQGGDSGNTIYF. The CDR3 coding sequence is TGTGCCAGCAGTGAACCCCGACAGGGGGGAGACTCTGGAAACACCATATATTTT.